One and the same sample provided the 32 T cell receptor beta chains below, sequenced in a study of cytomegalovirus exposure and HLA in healthy donors. The PCR was carried out with 60 Vbeta primers and 13 Jbeta primers. Here immunoSEQ multiplex PCR was the method, and the copy in TCRdb shows in-frame clones only, minus some. Here the sample spans about 200,000 clones, roughly four fifths being singletons. Source material: PBMCs. All receptors derive from a man aged 18 to 29 in good health and CMV-seronegative.

This rearrangement joins TRBV9 to TRBJ2-3; D possibly corresponds to TRBD2 (7 bases). The CDR3 is made up of 17 amino acids. Germline-derived CDR1 and CDR2 are SGDLS and YYNGEE. Between the trimmed V and J ends, which lost 0 bases and 3 bases, there was a span of 17 bases. As DNA, the CDR3 is TGTGCCAGCAGCGTAGGAGGTGGGGGGGGGCCAACAGATACGCAGTATTTT. Residues: CASSVGGGGGPTDTQYF. Filled out from reference TRBV9 and TRBJ2-3, the complete variable domain reads DSGVTQTPKHLITATGQRVTLRCSPRSGDLSVYWYQQSLDQGLQFLIQYYNGEERAKGNILERFSAQQFPDLHSELNLSSLELGDSALYFCASSVGGGGGPTDTQYFGPGTRLTVL.

V gene TRBV15 combines with J gene TRBJ1-4, with a weak D call TRBD1 (6 bases). Germline V gives CDR1 LNHNV, CDR2 YYDKDF (reference sequence). V shed 1 base and J shed 0 bases, with 9 bases lying between them. The CDR3 consists of 16 residues. The CDR3: CATSRGQGTTNEKLFF. DNA for the CDR3: TGTGCCACCAGCAGAGGCCAGGGGACAACTAATGAAAAACTGTTTTTT.

J is TRBJ1-1 and V is TRBV9, with 7 bases lining up with TRBD1. Germline CDR1 and CDR2: SGDLS and YYNGEE. The CDR3 sequence is 15 residues long. The V gene end was trimmed by 3 bases and the J gene end by 0 bases; junction bases not matched to a gene: 5. CDR3 nucleotides: TGTGCCAGCAGCGGACAGGGTCGCCTGAACACTGAAGCTTTCTTT. It specifies CASSGQGRLNTEAFF.

The J gene is TRBJ1-2, the V gene TRBV29-1; the match to TRBD1 covers 8 bases. The germline CDR1 and CDR2 sequences are SQVTM and ANQGSEA. Losses at the gene ends were 6 bases for V and 7 bases for J; bases not matched to a gene: 7. This CDR3 has 12 amino acids. CDR3 protein: CSVRQGKGGYTF. The DNA of the CDR3 is TGCAGCGTGAGACAGGGGAAGGGTGGCTACACCTTC.

The V call is TRBV19, the J call TRBJ1-2, with 7 nucleotides matching TRBD1. The ends lost 7 bases at V and 8 bases at J; junction bases unmatched: 10. The CDR3 extends over 13 amino acids. The germline V gene has CDR1 LNHDA and CDR2 SQIVND (reference sequence). CDR3: CASMGGQWDGYTF. CDR3 coding DNA: TGTGCCAGTATGGGGGGACAGTGGGACGGCTACACCTTC.

Comment on this clone: This is likely an artifact of a read error, given a far larger clone one base away. This rearrangement joins TRBV2 to TRBJ2-7; 11 positions match TRBD2. CDR1 is SNHLY, CDR2 FYNNEI, per germline. CDR3 length equals 15 residues. Trimming at V came to 1 base and at J to 1 base, leaving 0 bases not matched to a gene. The CDR3 region is CASSEGLAGSYEQYF. CDR3 bases: TGTGCCAGCAGTGAAGGACTAGCGGGATCCTACGAGCAGTACTTC.

The gene calls are TRBV28 and TRBJ1-5; 7 positions agree with TRBD1. Trimming removed 6 bases from V and 0 bases from J; junction bases left unmatched: 14. The CDR3 sequence is 18 residues long. The V gene's germline CDR1 is MDHEN and CDR2 SYDVKM. The CDR3 protein is CASRTSQTGFHSNQPQHF. DNA for the CDR3: TGTGCCAGCAGAACGAGCCAGACAGGGTTCCATAGCAATCAGCCCCAGCATTTT. Using reference TRBV28 and TRBJ1-5 for the parts outside the CDR3, the full variable domain is DVKVTQSSRYLVKRTGEKVFLECVQDMDHENMFWYRQDPGLGLRLIYFSYDVKMKEKGDIPEGYSVSREKKERFSLILESASTNQTSMYLCASRTSQTGFHSNQPQHFGDGTRLSIL.

The rearrangement uses TRBV29-1 and TRBJ1-1; 7 nucleotides align to TRBD1. V was clipped by 7 bases and J by 1 base; unmatched bases: 6. Germline V gene sequence: CDR1 SQVTM, CDR2 ANQGSEA. CDR3 length: 13 residues. The chain's CDR3 is CSALGTANTEAFF. CDR3 coding DNA: TGCAGCGCCCTAGGGACAGCGAACACTGAAGCTTTCTTT.

This clone showed up just once. V is TRBV4-3 and J is TRBJ2-7; TRBD2 might be the D (6 bases). Germline CDR1 and CDR2: LGHNA and YSLEER. Trimming took off 5 bases at V and 9 bases at J, with 20 bases between the two ends. The CDR3 loop spans 14 amino acids. The CDR3 DNA reads as TGCGCCAGCAGCGGTAGCGGCCTCGACGGGGGGCAGTACTTC. Translation: CASSGSGLDGGQYF.

The V call is TRBV6-4, the J call TRBJ2-7; D might be TRBD1 or TRBD2, each matching 9 bases. The germline CDR1 and CDR2 sequences are MRHNA and SNTAGT. Deletions cut 3 bases from V and 0 bases from J, with 24 bases between. This CDR3 has 19 amino acids. CDR3 sequence reads: CASSEDRGLAGTHSYEQYF. CDR3 sequence (DNA): TGTGCCAGCAGTGAGGACAGGGGCCTAGCGGGAACCCACTCCTACGAGCAGTACTTC.

This clone was seen only a few times. The rearrangement uses TRBV28 and TRBJ2-6; TRBD2 might be the D (6 bases). Germline-derived CDR1 and CDR2 are MDHEN and SYDVKM. The germline V and J ends were trimmed by 5 bases and 0 bases, with 14 bases remaining between them. This CDR3 region has 17 residues. The CDR3 sequence is CASSRGDSSSGANVLTF. Here the CDR3 DNA reads TGTGCCAGCAGTCGCGGGGACTCGAGCTCTGGGGCCAACGTCCTGACTTTC.

CDR3 sequence: CASSRTDEKLFF. CDR3 in DNA: TGTGCCAGCAGCCGGACAGATGAAAAACTGTTTTTT. The chain couples TRBV7-9 to TRBJ1-4, with D possibly being TRBD1 (6 bases). The CDR3 totals 12 residues. Germline V gene sequence: CDR1 SEHNR, CDR2 FQNEAQ (reference sequence). Trimming removed 5 bases from V and 6 bases from J, with 7 bases in between.

This chain joins TRBV4-2 and TRBJ2-7; 7 bases map to TRBD1. Germline-derived CDR1 and CDR2 are LGHNA and YNFKEQ. The V and J ends lost 0 bases and 5 bases, in that order; junction bases with no gene match: 10. The CDR3 spans 16 residues. The CDR3 bases are TGTGCCAGCAGCCAAGATTATAAGGGGGCGGTGAACGAGCAGTACTTC. This sequence encodes CASSQDYKGAVNEQYF.

The gene calls are TRBV5-4 and TRBJ2-3, with 11 bases identical to TRBD2. The V segment lost 4 bases and the J segment 4 bases; nucleotides outside the gene matches: 5. CDR3 length: 15 residues. In germline, CDR1 is SGHNT, CDR2 YYREEE (reference sequence). As DNA, the CDR3 is TGTGCCAGCAGCACGACTAGCGGGGCTCCAGATACGCAGTATTTT. The encoded protein is CASSTTSGAPDTQYF.

The J gene is TRBJ2-7, the V gene TRBV25-1; the match to TRBD1 covers 8 bases. Germline CDR1 and CDR2: MGHDK and SYGVNS. J lost 3 bases, V lost 6 bases, and 10 bases had no gene match. This CDR3 is 15 amino acids long. The CDR3 nucleotides are TGTGCCAGCAGCTTACCGGGACAGGACCTCTACGAGCAGTACTTC. This codes for CASSLPGQDLYEQYF.

V is TRBV5-6 and J is TRBJ2-7; possible D gene TRBD1, 6 bases. The V gene lost 2 bases and the J gene lost 2 bases, with 11 bases spanning the gap. CDR3 length: 14 amino acids. CDR1 SGHDT and CDR2 YYEEEE come from the germline V gene. The chain's CDR3 is CASSFAGAAYEQYF. DNA of the CDR3: TGTGCCAGCAGCTTTGCAGGGGCGGCCTACGAGCAGTACTTC.

CDR3 DNA: TGTGCCAGCAGCCTCTCTACTAGCGGGAGGGCTCGGAATGAGCAGTTCTTC. This gives the protein CASSLSTSGRARNEQFF. The gene calls are TRBV9 and TRBJ2-1; 13 nucleotides align to TRBD2. The germline CDR1 and CDR2 sequences are SGDLS and YYNGEE. This CDR3 is built from 17 residues. Unmatched junction bases numbered 11, after V lost 4 bases and J lost 7 bases. The full variable domain, with the rest looked up from reference TRBV9 and TRBJ2-1, is DSGVTQTPKHLITATGQRVTLRCSPRSGDLSVYWYQQSLDQGLQFLIQYYNGEERAKGNILERFSAQQFPDLHSELNLSSLELGDSALYFCASSLSTSGRARNEQFFGPGTRLTVL.

This clone turned up a few times. The J gene is TRBJ1-1, the V gene TRBV6-1; D is unresolved. Per the germline V gene, CDR1 is MNHNS and CDR2 is SASEGT. CDR3 length equals 15 residues. V lost 5 bases to trimming and J lost 7 bases, with 20 bases between them. DNA for the CDR3: TGTGCCAGCAGTCTCAATCCGGTAGTTAACCTTGAAGCTTTCTTT. Translating it yields CASSLNPVVNLEAFF.

This chain uses TRBV4-2 with TRBJ2-7; D perhaps matches TRBD1 (6 bases). V lost 5 bases and J 2 bases, leaving 16 bases between the germline ends. Per the germline V gene, CDR1 is LGHNA and CDR2 is YNFKEQ. CDR3 length: 15 amino acids. The DNA of the CDR3 is TGTGCCAGCAGCACAGGGTTACTACAAGCCTACGAGCAGTACTTC. Protein product: CASSTGLLQAYEQYF.

The chain carries TRBV10-3 and TRBJ2-7, with D possibly being TRBD2 (7 bases). This CDR3 is built from 15 residues. Trimming cost V 6 bases and J 2 bases, with 17 bases left between them. Per germline, CDR1 ENHRY and CDR2 SYGVKD. In DNA form, the CDR3 reads TGTGCCATCAGGGGGGGGGCCCAGATAGCCTACGAGCAGTACTTC. It is translated as CAIRGGAQIAYEQYF.

The V call is TRBV10-3, the J call TRBJ2-7; 16 positions agree with TRBD2. Germline V gene lookup returns CDR1 ENHRY and CDR2 SYGVKD. The CDR3 consists of 18 residues. Trimming removed 4 bases from V and 4 bases from J; junction bases left unmatched: 10. Written as DNA, the CDR3 is TGTGCCATCAGTGCAGTCTTCGGGACTAGCGGGGGGGCTTACGAGCAGTACTTC. Amino acids: CAISAVFGTSGGAYEQYF.

This clone was detected once. This sequence joins TRBV4-3 and TRBJ2-5; tentative D call: TRBD1 (6 bases). CDR1 LGHNA and CDR2 YSLEER come from the germline V gene. The CDR3 extends over 15 amino acids. V shed 0 bases and J shed 2 bases, with 10 bases lying between them. Here the CDR3 reads CASSQEGTTQETQYF. The CDR3 nucleotides read TGCGCCAGCAGCCAAGAAGGGACAACACAAGAGACCCAGTACTTC.

This rearrangement joins TRBV7-9 to TRBJ2-7, with D maybe TRBD2 (6 bases). V was trimmed by 1 base and J by 0 bases, leaving 10 bases between them. Germline loops: CDR1 SEHNR, CDR2 FQNEAQ (reference sequence). This CDR3 spans 15 amino acids. CDR3 DNA: TGTGCCAGCAGCTTAGGGGAGGTCAGCTCCTACGAGCAGTACTTC. It encodes CASSLGEVSSYEQYF.

The chain carries TRBV28 and TRBJ2-6, with TRBD2 identical over 8 bases. The V and J ends lost 9 bases and 0 bases, in that order; junction bases with no gene match: 16. Germline CDR1 reads MDHEN; CDR2 reads SYDVKM. This CDR3 has 19 residues. The CDR3, as DNA: TGTGCCAGTCGCGGGAGCCGGGGGGGCTCTTCCTCTGGGGCCAACGTCCTGACTTTC. Residues: CASRGSRGGSSSGANVLTF.

Concerning this clone itself: A junction end diverges from the germline sequence, so it may reflect a read error. V gene TRBV11-2 combines with J gene TRBJ1-4, with D possibly TRBD1 on 6 matching bases. The CDR3 spans 14 residues. Germline CDR1 and CDR2: SGHAT and FQNNGV. Written as DNA, the CDR3 is TGTGCCAGCAGCCTAGAGAGACAGGCTGAAAAACTGTTTTTT. Translated: CASSLERQAEKLFF.

The rearrangement links TRBV2 to TRBJ2-3, with TRBD1 as a possible D gene (5 bases). The CDR3 is made up of 13 amino acids. Between the trimmed V and J ends, which lost 6 bases and 1 base, there was a span of 8 bases. CDR1 and CDR2 from the germline V gene are SNHLY and FYNNEI. The CDR3: CASRTVGTDTQYF. CDR3 DNA sequence: TGTGCCAGCAGGACAGTTGGCACAGATACGCAGTATTTT. The full variable domain, its missing parts supplied by reference TRBV2 and TRBJ2-3, is EPEVTQTPSHQVTQMGQEVILRCVPISNHLYFYWYRQILGQKVEFLVSFYNNEISEKSEIFDDQFSVERPDGSNFTLKIRSTKLEDSAMYFCASRTVGTDTQYFGPGTRLTVL.

This clone was picked up a small number of times. V is TRBV6-6 and J is TRBJ2-7; tentatively, D is TRBD1 (6 bases). From germline, CDR1 is MNHNY and CDR2 SVGAGI (reference sequence). The CDR3 contains 14 residues. Trimming shortened V by 7 bases and J by 2 bases, and 15 bases separated the two germline ends. The CDR3 DNA sequence: TGTGCCAGCATTCCACAGGGTTACCCCTACGAGCAGTACTTC. This encodes CASIPQGYPYEQYF.

This clone has a handful of counts. The chain is built from TRBV19 and TRBJ1-5; 8 nucleotides agree with TRBD1. CDR1 is LNHDA, CDR2 SQIVND, per germline (reference sequence). This CDR3 region has 14 residues. The junction had 3 bases not matched to a gene; V was cut back by 3 bases and J by 5 bases. The CDR3 reads CASSILDRDQPQHF. In DNA, the CDR3 is TGTGCCAGTAGTATTCTGGACAGGGATCAGCCCCAGCATTTT.

The chain carries TRBV4-2 and TRBJ1-3; 8 bases agree with TRBD1. J was trimmed by 0 bases and V by 5 bases; bases with no gene match: 9. The CDR3 spans 17 residues. The germline gives CDR1 LGHNA, CDR2 YNFKEQ. CDR3 residues: CASSADRGAFSGNTIYF. CDR3 bases: TGTGCCAGCAGCGCAGACAGGGGCGCCTTCTCTGGAAACACCATATATTTT.

The chain employs TRBV19 and TRBJ1-2, with D tentatively TRBD1 (6 bases). Trimming cost V 8 bases and J 0 bases, with 13 bases left between them. The CDR3 is made up of 14 amino acids. Germline V gene data show CDR1 as LNHDA and CDR2 as SQIVND (reference sequence). DNA of the CDR3: TGTGCCAGTGGACACAGGGCTTCTAACTATGGCTACACCTTC. It translates to CASGHRASNYGYTF.

This clone occurred a few times. V and J are TRBV29-1 and TRBJ2-3, with TRBD1 identical over 9 bases. Germline CDR1 is SQVTM and CDR2 is ANQGSEA. V shed 1 base and J 5 bases; nucleotides not matched to a gene: 7. CDR3 length: 15 residues. CDR3 region: CSVEGQGGVGDTQYF. In DNA form, the CDR3 reads TGCAGCGTTGAAGGACAGGGGGGAGTGGGAGATACGCAGTATTTT.

The rearrangement uses TRBV5-1 and TRBJ2-1; perhaps TRBD2 as D (6 bases). CDR3 length: 14 amino acids. Per germline, CDR1 SGHRS and CDR2 YFSETQ. V lost 4 bases, J lost 8 bases, and 16 bases lay in between. This CDR3 reads CASSVAGTLDEQFF. CDR3 coding DNA: TGCGCCAGCAGCGTCGCCGGGACTTTGGATGAGCAGTTCTTC.